This T cell receptor beta chain stems from a study of blood T cell repertoires in COVID-19 (dated by TCRdb to the early 2020s). Study-wide context: The collaborator samples originated in the United States, Italy and Spain and spanned the acute and convalescent phases of COVID-19. The prospective study material was composed of cDNA or gDNA derived from T cells, B-cell-depleted T cells, or PBMCs. Sample metadata almost always included a de-identified subject ID, COVID-19 status, age in years and sex. Samples came from the ongoing ImmuneRACE study (first 160 participants) plus 1,254 subjects from 6 global collaborators. The repertoires were released in a freely available public database intended as a resource for research on the immune response to SARS-CoV-2. Where HLA class I and class II types were available, the types were taken from metadata supplied by the sample provider, not from assay-based typing. Deeply sampled blood TCRbeta repertoires from subjects exposed to, actively infected with, or recovered from COVID-19 were included in the dataset. Broad study findings and their caveats: The quantity of clinical and demographic metadata differed by source and by participant and was supplied without curation.

CDR1 and CDR2, per the germline V gene (reference sequence), are SGHNT and YYREEE. CDR3 length: 13 amino acids, cysteine to phenylalanine. Only the CDR3 portion is preserved as DNA: 39 bases, with reading frame beginning at the first base. Deletion took 2 bases off V and 6 bases off J, with a span of 10 bases between the germline ends. Concerning this clone: Its antigen is still unknown. There are no base qualities to consult, and no much larger clone falls within one base.

TCRbeta CDR3 regions were amplified from genomic DNA by means of the immunoSEQ Assay, a bias-controlled multiplex PCR. On the authors' methods: The number of nucleated cells in each sample was estimated from the amplification of reference gene primers within the assay. To quantify the absolute abundance of each unique TCRbeta CDR3 rearrangement, sequence reads were collapsed and filtered. Productive Simpson clonality was computed per sample as the square root of Simpson's diversity index over productive rearrangements. Sourced from immuneACCESS, this table was stored by TCRdb with only in-frame sequences that have V and J called. A share of the clones is absent; for the studies checked, an unresolved V gene accounts for under half, and the remainder has no known explanation. Clone size and the V and J calls come from that table; the DNA yielded D and trimming. For this sample the table gives under 90,000 clones, of which about 85% were detected only once. About 3.4% of the sample comes from the top ten.

One collaborating source in Seattle enrolled patients while the patients were actively infected and followed the patients over time throughout the course of disease. Whole blood was collected in K2EDTA tubes by collaborating institutions according to the institutions' own protocols. For TCRbeta analysis, collaborator samples were shipped as frozen whole blood, as isolated PBMCs, or as DNA extracted from either sample type. The sequencing input was peripheral blood. This clonotype was sampled from a woman aged 50 to 65 with COVID-19, enrolled during active disease. This receptor chain uses TRBV5-4 and TRBJ2-3; a weak D assignment points to TRBD2 (5 bases agree). The bases read TGTGCCAGCAGCTTACAAGCGGTGGATACGCAGTATTTT. Its protein is CASSLQAVDTQYF.